The clone carrying this T cell receptor beta chain was seen a handful of times. This entry belongs to a study of shared clonotypes between healthy human individuals. As for the study in general: Donor composition was a couple of women and three men, aged 18 to 49.

CDR1 and CDR2 from the germline V gene are ENHRY and SYGVKD. With V trimmed by 3 bases and J by 7 bases, 6 bases remained unmatched. The CDR3 sequence is 14 residues long. Genomic DNA from each subset was divided evenly over several immunoSEQ plates. The repertoire was sequenced with immunoSEQ multiplex PCR; TCRdb's copy has only in-frame clones and lacks some. This sample has 520,000 or so clones, with 79% found just once. The sequenced sample was PBMCs. The chain carries TRBV10-3 and TRBJ1-1; 9 bases align to TRBD1. This receptor was taken from a woman aged 40 to 50 in good health. Some clones in this sample may be carry-over from other donors' samples. CDR3 sequence: CAISDPGQGFEAFF. CDR3 nucleotide sequence: TGTGCCATCAGTGATCCGGGACAGGGATTTGAAGCTTTCTTT.